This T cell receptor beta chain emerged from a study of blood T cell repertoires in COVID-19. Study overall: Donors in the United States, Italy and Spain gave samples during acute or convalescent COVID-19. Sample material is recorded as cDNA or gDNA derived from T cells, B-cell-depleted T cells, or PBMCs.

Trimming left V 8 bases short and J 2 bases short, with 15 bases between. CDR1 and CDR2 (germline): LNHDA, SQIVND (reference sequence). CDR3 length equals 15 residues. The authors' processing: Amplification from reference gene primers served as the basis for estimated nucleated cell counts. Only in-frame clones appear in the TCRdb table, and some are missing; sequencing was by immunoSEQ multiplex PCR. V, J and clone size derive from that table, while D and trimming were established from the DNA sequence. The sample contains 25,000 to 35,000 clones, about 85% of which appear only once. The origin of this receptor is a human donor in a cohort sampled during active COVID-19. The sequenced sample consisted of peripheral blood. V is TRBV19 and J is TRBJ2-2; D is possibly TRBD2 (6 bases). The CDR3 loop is CASRTGSENTGELFF. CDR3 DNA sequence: TGTGCCAGTCGCACCGGGAGCGAAAACACCGGGGAGCTGTTTTTT.